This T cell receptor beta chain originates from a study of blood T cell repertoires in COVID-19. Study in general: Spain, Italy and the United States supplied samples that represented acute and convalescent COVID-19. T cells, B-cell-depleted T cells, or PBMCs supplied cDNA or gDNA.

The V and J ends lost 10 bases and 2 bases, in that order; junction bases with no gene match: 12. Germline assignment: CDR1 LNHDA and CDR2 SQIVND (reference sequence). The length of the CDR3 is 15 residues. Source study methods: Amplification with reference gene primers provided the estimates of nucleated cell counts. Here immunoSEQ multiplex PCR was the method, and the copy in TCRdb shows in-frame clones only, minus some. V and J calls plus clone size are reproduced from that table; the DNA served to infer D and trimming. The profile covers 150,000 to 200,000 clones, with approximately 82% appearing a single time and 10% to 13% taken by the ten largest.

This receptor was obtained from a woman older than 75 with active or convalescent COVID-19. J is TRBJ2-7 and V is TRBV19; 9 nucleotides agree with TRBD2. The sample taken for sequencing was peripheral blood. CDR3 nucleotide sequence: TGTGCCACACACGTGACTAGCGGTGCCACCTACGAGCAGTACTTC. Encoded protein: CATHVTSGATYEQYF. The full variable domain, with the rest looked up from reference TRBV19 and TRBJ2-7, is DGGITQSPKYLFRKEGQNVTLSCEQNLNHDAMYWYRQDPGQGLRLIYYSQIVNDFQKGDIAEGYSVSREKKESFPLTVTSAQKNPTAFYLCATHVTSGATYEQYFGPGTRLTVT.